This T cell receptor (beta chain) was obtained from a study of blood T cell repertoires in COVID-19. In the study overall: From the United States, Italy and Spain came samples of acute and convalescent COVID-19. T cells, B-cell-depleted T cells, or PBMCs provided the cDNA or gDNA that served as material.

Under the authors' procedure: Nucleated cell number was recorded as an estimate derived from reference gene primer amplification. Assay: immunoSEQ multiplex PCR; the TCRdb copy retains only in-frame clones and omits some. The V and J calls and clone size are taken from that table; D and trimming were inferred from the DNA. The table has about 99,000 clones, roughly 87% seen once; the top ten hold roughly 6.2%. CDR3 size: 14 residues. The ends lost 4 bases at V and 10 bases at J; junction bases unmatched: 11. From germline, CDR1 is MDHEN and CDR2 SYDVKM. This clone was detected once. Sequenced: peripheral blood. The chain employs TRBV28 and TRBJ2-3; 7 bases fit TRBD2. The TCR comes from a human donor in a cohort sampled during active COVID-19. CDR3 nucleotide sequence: TGTGCCAGCAGTTCCCCGACTAGCTCGGTCGCGCAGTATTTT. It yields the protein CASSSPTSSVAQYF.